Shown below are 10 T cell receptor beta chains from a single sample sequenced in a study of T cells expressing NK-cell markers. TCRdb re-called the 5' RACE reads and catalogs CDR3 proteins one per entry, DNA excluded. The sample includes over 120,000 distinct CDR3 sequences. The sequencing input was blood T cells: a sorted CD56 or NKG2C T cell subset, CD4+ or CD8+ T cells, or bulk PBMC T cells (not recorded which). All receptors derive from a man between 18 and 29 years old in good health.

The chain uses TRBV6-5 and TRBJ2-3; TCRdb designates TRBD2, a call that cannot be tested without DNA. The CDR3 has 16 residues. Germline V lookup: CDR1 MNHEY, CDR2 SVGAGI. CDR3 amino acids: CASSYSVAGDPDTQYF.

The chain joins TRBV6-5 to TRBJ1-2. Germline V gene sequence: CDR1 MNHEY, CDR2 SVGAGI. This CDR3 region has 13 residues. CDR3 sequence reads: CASRSGLNYGYTF.

The chain couples TRBV15 to TRBJ2-1; lacking DNA, the TRBD2 call made by TCRdb goes unchecked. This CDR3 contains 18 residues. CDR1 and CDR2 (germline): LNHNV, YYDKDF (reference sequence). This chain's CDR3 is CATSLPGTSGRAVGEQFF.

CDR3 amino acids: CASSLSRSGTGYNEQFF. This chain uses TRBV7-6 with TRBJ2-1; the D call of TRBD2 rests on TCRdb alone, since no DNA is present to check it. CDR3 length: 17 residues. The germline gives CDR1 SGHVS, CDR2 FNYEAQ.

This sequence joins TRBV29-1 and TRBJ1-3; TCRdb's D gene call, TRBD1, goes unchecked for lack of DNA. The CDR3 totals 15 residues. Germline V CDR1 and CDR2: SQVTM, ANQGSEA. CDR3 amino acids: CSVEDGTGWVNTIYF.

The V gene is TRBV7-8, the J gene TRBJ1-2; no DNA is available, so the TRBD1 call from TCRdb remains unchecked. This CDR3 spans 16 amino acids. From germline, CDR1 is SGHVS and CDR2 FQNEAQ. The CDR3: CASSLSSADRQYGYTF.

The genes are TRBV5-1 and TRBJ1-1. Germline CDR1 and CDR2: SGHRS and YFSETQ. This CDR3 contains 14 residues. The CDR3 region is CASSLWQANTEAFF. Full variable domain (missing parts from reference TRBV5-1 and TRBJ1-1): KAGVTQTPRYLIKTRGQQVTLSCSPISGHRSVSWYQQTPGQGLQFLFEYFSETQRNKGNFPGRFSGRQFSNSRSEMNVSTLELGDSALYLCASSLWQANTEAFFGQGTRLTVV.

The CDR3 sequence: CASSPREGYYEQYF. This sequence joins TRBV6-1 and TRBJ2-7; checking the TCRdb D call of TRBD2 is not possible without DNA. The CDR3 loop spans 14 amino acids. Per the germline V gene, CDR1 is MNHNS and CDR2 is SASEGT.

The chain joins TRBV3-1 to TRBJ2-1; TCRdb outputs TRBD2, but without DNA this stays unchecked. The CDR3 totals 15 residues. Per germline, CDR1 LGHDT and CDR2 YNNKEL (reference sequence). CDR3 loop: CASSQRTSASNEQFF.

The gene calls are TRBV14 and TRBJ1-2; TCRdb proposes TRBD1, but this gene call is untestable without DNA. This CDR3 has 16 residues. Per the germline V gene, CDR1 is SGHDN and CDR2 is FVKESK. The CDR3 reads CASSQDFTGTGYGYTF.